This T cell receptor (beta chain) was retrieved from a study of OX40 agonist ivuxolimab in advanced cancers. A note on the overall study: The costimulatory receptor OX40 (CD134) was targeted by ivuxolimab, a fully human IgG2 agonistic monoclonal antibody. Intravenous ivuxolimab was administered to patients every 2 weeks at six dose levels: 0.01, 0.1, 0.3, 1.5, 3 and 10 mg/kg. Among the approximately 54 dose-escalation patients, about 19 had hepatocellular carcinoma, 15 or so melanoma, 9 renal cell carcinoma and 9 head and neck cancer. The dose-escalation cohort was approximately 83% male with a mean age of about 65 years, ranging from roughly 23 to 90. Patients were allowed to have had prior anti-PD-1, anti-PD-L1 or anti-CTLA-4 therapy, and approximately 37% of the dose-escalation patients had been treated with checkpoint inhibitors. Partial responses were achieved by three dose-escalation patients, of whom one had hepatocellular carcinoma and two had cutaneous melanoma. The purpose of peripheral TCRbeta sequencing was to test whether ivuxolimab changed TCR sequence diversity and led to clonal T-cell expansion. The paper reports the monotherapy dose-escalation portion (N of about 47 patients) of the phase I ivuxolimab trial. General study outcomes and caveats: Clonal expansion of both CD4+ and CD8+ blood T cells was observed from baseline to week 6 at doses 0.1 to 3.0 mg/kg. In the 0.1-3.0 mg/kg groups, partial responders were among the patients with the lowest normalized peripheral clonal expansion, particularly in CD8+ T cells. After ivuxolimab, CD8+ T cells had more expanded clones than CD4+ T cells on average. The antigen specificity of the peripheral T cells that underwent clonal expansion was not determined. Low levels of normalized T-cell clonal expansion were also shown by some nonresponding patients.

The trial excluded patients who had a history of autoimmune disease or who were on systemic immunosuppression. In every dose cohort, peripheral blood was drawn for TCR sequencing at baseline, cycle 4 day 1, and cycle 7 day 1. The samples were taken from a phase I, first-in-human, multicenter, open-label dose-escalation trial of ivuxolimab. Adults with locally advanced or metastatic head and neck squamous cell, hepatocellular, melanoma or renal cell carcinoma were enrolled in the trial. CD4+ and CD8+ T cells were sorted separately from peripheral blood before TCR sequencing. Turning to this clone: The antigen this receptor binds is unknown. There are no base qualities to consult, and no much larger clone falls within one base.

To sequence the TCRbeta CDR3 region, genomic DNA was isolated from the sorted cells. The immunoSEQ Assay was used to sequence the TCRbeta CDR3 regions. In TCRdb, the immuneACCESS table is reduced to in-frame sequences with V and J assigned. These tables do not hold every clone; where another copy was compared, an unresolved V gene accounts for under half, and the others remain unexplained. Here the sample has 50,000 to 75,000 clones; 86% occur a single time. The top ten constitute roughly 1.2% of the sample. The sequence was collected from an adult with an advanced solid tumor such as melanoma, head and neck, liver or kidney cancer. The starting material was CD4+ or CD8+ T cells sorted from blood, obtained in a trial of the OX40 agonist ivuxolimab.

The DNA reads TGCGCCAGCAGCCAAGCGGTCTTTAGCTCCTACGAGCAGTACTTC. Its translation is CASSQAVFSSYEQYF. The V gene is TRBV4-1 and the J gene is TRBJ2-7; the D gene assignment is ambiguous. Trimming removed 1 base from V and 0 bases from J, leaving 10 bases between the germline ends. The germline V gene sets CDR1 to MGHRA and CDR2 to YSYEKL. Measured from the cysteine to the phenylalanine, the CDR3 is 15 residues long. The CDR3 DNA has 45 bases and is translated from base 1.